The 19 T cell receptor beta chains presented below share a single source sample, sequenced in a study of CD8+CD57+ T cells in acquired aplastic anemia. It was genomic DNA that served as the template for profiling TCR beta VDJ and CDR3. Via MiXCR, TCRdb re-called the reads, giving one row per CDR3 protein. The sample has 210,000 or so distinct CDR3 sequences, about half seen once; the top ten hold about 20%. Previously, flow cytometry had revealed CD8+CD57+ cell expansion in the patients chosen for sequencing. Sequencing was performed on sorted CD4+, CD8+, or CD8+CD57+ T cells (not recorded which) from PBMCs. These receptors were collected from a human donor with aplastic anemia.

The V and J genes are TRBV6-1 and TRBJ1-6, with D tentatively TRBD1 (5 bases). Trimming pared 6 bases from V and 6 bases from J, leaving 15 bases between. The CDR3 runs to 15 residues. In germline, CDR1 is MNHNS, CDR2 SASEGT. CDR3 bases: TGTGCCAGCAGGATCTCAGGGTCCAGTAATTCACCCCTCCACTTT. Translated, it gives CASRISGSSNSPLHF.

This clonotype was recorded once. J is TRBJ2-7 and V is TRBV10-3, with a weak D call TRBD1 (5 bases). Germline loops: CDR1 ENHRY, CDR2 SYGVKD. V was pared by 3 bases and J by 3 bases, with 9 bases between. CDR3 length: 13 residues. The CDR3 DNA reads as TGTGCCATCAGTGACAGGGCCGGCTACGAGCAGTACTTC. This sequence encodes CAISDRAGYEQYF.

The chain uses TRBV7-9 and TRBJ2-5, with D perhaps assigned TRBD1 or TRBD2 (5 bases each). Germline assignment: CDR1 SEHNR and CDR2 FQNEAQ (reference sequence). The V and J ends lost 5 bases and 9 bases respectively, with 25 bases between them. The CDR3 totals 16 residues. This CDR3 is CASSTPGPRTSEPQYF. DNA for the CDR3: TGTGCCAGCAGCACCCCGGGACCTAGGACGTCGGAGCCCCAGTACTTC.

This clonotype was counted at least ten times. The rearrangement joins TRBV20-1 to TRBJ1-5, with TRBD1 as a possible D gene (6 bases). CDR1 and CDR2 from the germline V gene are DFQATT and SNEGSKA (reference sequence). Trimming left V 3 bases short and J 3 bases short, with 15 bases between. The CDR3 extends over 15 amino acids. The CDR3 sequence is CSASQTGLDNQPQHF. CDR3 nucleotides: TGCAGTGCTAGTCAGACAGGTCTAGACAATCAGCCCCAGCATTTT.

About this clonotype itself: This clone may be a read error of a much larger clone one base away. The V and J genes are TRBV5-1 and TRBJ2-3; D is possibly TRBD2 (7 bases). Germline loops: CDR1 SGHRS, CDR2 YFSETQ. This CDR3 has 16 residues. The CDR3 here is CVSSAFGGGRTDTQYF. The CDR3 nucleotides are TGCGTCAGCAGCGCCTTTGGCGGGGGCCGCACAGATACGCAGTATTTT. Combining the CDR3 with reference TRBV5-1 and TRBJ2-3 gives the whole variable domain KAGVTQTPRYLIKTRGQQVTLSCSPISGHRSVSWYQQTPGQGLQFLFEYFSETQRNKGNFPGRFSGRQFSNSRSEMNVSTLELGDSALYLCVSSAFGGGRTDTQYFGPGTRLTVL.

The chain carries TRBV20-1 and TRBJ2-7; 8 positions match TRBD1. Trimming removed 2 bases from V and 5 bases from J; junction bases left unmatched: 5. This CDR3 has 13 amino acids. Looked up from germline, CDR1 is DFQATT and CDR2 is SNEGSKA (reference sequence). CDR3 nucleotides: TGCAGTGCTAGATTCGACAGGGGAAACGAGCAGTACTTC. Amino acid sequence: CSARFDRGNEQYF.

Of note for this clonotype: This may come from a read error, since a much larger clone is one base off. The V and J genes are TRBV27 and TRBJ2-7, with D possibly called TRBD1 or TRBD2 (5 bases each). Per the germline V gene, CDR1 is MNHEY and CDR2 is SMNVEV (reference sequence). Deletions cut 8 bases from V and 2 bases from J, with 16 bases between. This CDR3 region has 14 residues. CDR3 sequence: CASHRMGSPYEQYF. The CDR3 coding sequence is TGTGCCAGCCACAGGATGGGGAGTCCCTACGAGCAGTACTTC.

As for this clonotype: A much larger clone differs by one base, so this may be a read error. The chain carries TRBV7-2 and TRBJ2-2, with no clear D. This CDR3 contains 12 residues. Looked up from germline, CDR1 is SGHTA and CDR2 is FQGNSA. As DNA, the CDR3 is TGTGCCAGCAGCCAAGCTCTTGGGGAACTGTTTTTT. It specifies CASSQALGELFF. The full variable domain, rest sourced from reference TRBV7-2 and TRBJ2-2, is GAGVSQSPSNKVTEKGKDVELRCDPISGHTALYWYRQSLGQGLEFLIYFQGNSAPDKSGLPSDRFSAERTGGSVSTLTIQRTQQEDSAVYLCASSQALGELFFGEGSRLTVL.

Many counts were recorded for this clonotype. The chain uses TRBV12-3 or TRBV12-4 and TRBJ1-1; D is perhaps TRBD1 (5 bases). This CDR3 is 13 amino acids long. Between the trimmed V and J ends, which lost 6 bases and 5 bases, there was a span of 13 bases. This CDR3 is CASSRQRGTEAFF. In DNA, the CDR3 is TGTGCCAGCAGCCGACAGAGAGGGACTGAAGCTTTCTTT.

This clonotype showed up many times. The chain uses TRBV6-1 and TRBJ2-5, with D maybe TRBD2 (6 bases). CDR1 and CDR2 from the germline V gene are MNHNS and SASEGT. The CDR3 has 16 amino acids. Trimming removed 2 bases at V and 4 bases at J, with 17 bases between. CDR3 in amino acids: CASSENQRAFPETQYF. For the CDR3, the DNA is TGTGCCAGCAGTGAAAACCAGCGGGCGTTCCCAGAGACCCAGTACTTC.

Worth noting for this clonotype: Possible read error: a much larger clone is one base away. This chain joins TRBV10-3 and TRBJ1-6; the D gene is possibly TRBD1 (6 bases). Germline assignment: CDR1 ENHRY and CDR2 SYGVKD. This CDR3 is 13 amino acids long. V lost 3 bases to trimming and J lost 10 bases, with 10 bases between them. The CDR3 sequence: CAISEPGVSPLHF. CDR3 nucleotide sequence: TGTGCCATCAGTGAACCAGGGGTATCACCCCTCCACTTT.

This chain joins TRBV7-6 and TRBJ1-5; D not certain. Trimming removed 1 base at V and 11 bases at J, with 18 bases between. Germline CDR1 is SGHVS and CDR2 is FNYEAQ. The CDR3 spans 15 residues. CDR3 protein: CASSLEVLARETQHF. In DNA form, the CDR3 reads TGTGCCAGCAGCTTAGAGGTACTAGCTCGAGAGACCCAGCATTTT.

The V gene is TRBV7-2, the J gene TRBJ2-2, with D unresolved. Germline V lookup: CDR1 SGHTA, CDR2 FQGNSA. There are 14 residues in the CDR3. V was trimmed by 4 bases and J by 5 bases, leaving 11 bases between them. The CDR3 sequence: CASSSTVGTGELFF. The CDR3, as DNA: TGTGCCAGCAGCTCGACCGTTGGAACCGGGGAGCTGTTTTTT. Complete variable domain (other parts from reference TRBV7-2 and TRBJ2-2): GAGVSQSPSNKVTEKGKDVELRCDPISGHTALYWYRQSLGQGLEFLIYFQGNSAPDKSGLPSDRFSAERTGGSVSTLTIQRTQQEDSAVYLCASSSTVGTGELFFGEGSRLTVL.

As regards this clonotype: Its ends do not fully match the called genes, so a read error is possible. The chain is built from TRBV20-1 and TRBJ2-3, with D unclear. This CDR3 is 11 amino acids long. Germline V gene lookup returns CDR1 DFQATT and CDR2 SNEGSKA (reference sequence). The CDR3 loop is CSATPTDTRYF. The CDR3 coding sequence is TGCAGTGCTACTCCCACAGATACGCGGTATTTT.

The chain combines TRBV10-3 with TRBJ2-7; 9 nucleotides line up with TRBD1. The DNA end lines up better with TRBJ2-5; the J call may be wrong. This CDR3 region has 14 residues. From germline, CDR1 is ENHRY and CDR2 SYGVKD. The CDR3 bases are TGTGCCACCCGGAGGGGACAGGGAGAGGAGACCCAGTACTTC. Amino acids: CATRRGQGEETQYF.

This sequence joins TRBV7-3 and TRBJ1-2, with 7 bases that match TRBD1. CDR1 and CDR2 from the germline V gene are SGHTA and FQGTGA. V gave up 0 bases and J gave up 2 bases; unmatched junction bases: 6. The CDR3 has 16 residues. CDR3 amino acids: CASSLTGQKSNYGYTF. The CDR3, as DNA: TGTGCCAGCAGCTTAACGGGACAGAAGTCCAACTATGGCTACACCTTC.

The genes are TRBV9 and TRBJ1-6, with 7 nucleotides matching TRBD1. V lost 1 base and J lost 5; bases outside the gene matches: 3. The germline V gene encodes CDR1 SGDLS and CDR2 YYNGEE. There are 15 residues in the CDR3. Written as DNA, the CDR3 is TGTGCCAGCAGCGTATCCGGGACAGATAATTCACCCCTCCACTTT. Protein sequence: CASSVSGTDNSPLHF.

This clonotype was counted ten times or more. The CDR3 loop is CASSLPQTEAFF. The CDR3 nucleotides are TGTGCCAGCAGTTTGCCTCAAACTGAAGCTTTCTTT. The chain couples TRBV6-6 to TRBJ1-1; D is undetermined. This CDR3 region has 12 residues. Germline assignment: CDR1 MNHNY and CDR2 SVGAGI (reference sequence). The V end lost 4 bases, the J end lost 5 bases, and 8 bases lay between the germline ends.

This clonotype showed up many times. CDR3 nucleotide sequence: TGTGCCAGCAGCTTTCGGGACCCCAACTACGAGCAGTACTTC. Protein product: CASSFRDPNYEQYF. The J gene is TRBJ2-7, the V gene TRBV7-9; D may match TRBD1 or TRBD2 (5 bases each). CDR1 is SEHNR and CDR2 is FQNEAQ in the germline V gene (reference sequence). The V end was cut by 3 bases, the J end by 3 bases, with 12 bases between. The CDR3 runs 14 residues.